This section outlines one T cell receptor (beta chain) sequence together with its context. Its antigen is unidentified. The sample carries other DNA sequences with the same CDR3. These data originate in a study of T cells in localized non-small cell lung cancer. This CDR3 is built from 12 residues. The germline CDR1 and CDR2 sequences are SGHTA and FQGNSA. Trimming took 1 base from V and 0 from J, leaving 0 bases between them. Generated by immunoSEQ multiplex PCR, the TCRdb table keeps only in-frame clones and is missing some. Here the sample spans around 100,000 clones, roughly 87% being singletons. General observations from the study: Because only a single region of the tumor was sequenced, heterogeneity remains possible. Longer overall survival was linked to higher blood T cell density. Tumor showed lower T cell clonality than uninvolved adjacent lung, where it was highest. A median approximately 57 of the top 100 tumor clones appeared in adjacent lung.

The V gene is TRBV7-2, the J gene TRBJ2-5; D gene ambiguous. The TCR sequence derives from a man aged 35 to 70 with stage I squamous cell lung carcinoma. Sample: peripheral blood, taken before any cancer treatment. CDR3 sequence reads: CASSLDQETQYF. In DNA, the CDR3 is TGTGCCAGCAGCTTAGACCAAGAGACCCAGTACTTC.